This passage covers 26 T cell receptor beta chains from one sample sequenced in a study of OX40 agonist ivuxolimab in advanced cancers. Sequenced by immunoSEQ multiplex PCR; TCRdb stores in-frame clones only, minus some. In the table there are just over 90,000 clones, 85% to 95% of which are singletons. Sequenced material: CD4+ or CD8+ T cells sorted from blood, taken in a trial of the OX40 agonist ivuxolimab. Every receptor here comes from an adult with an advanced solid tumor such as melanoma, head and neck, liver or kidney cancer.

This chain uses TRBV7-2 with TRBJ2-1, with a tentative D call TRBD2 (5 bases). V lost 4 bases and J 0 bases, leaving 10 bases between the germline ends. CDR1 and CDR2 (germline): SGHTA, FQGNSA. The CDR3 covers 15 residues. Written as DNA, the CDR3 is TGTGCCAGCAGCTCGAGGGTAAGCTCCTACAATGAGCAGTTCTTC. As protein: CASSSRVSSYNEQFF.

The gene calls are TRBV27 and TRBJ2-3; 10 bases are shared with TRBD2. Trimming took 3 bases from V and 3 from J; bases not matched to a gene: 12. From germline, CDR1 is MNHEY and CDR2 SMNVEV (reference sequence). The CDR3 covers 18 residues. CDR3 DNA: TGTGCCAGCAGTTTGTCTAGCGGGGGCCCATTCGATACAGATACGCAGTATTTT. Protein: CASSLSSGGPFDTDTQYF.

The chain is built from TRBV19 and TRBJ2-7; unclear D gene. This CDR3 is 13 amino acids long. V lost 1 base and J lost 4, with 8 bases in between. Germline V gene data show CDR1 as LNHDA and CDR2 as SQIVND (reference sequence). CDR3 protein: CASSIAVRYEQYF. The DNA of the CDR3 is TGTGCCAGTAGTATAGCGGTCAGGTACGAGCAGTACTTC.

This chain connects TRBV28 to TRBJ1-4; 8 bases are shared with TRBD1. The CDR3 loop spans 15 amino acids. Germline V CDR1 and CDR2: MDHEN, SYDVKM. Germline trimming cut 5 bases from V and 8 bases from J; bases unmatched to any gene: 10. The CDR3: CASSHFRGQDEKLFF. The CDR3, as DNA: TGTGCCAGCAGTCACTTCAGGGGGCAAGACGAAAAACTGTTTTTT.

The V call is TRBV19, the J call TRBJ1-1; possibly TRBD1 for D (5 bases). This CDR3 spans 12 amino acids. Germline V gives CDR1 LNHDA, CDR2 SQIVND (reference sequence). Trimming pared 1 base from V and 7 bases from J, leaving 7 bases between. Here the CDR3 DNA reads TGTGCCAGTAGTATAGGCAGGGTTGAAGCTTTCTTT. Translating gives CASSIGRVEAFF.

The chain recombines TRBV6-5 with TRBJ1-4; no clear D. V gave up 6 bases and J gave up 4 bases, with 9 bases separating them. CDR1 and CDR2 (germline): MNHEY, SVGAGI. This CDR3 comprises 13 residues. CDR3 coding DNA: TGTGCCAGCAGCCGACCGGATAATGAAAAACTGTTTTTT. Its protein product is CASSRPDNEKLFF.

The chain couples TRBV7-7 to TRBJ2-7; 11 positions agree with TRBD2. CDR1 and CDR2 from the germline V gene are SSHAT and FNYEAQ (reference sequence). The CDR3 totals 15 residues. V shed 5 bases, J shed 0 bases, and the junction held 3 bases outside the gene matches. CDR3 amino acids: CASSPGTSGSYEQYF. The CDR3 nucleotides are TGTGCCAGCAGCCCCGGGACTAGCGGCTCCTACGAGCAGTACTTC.

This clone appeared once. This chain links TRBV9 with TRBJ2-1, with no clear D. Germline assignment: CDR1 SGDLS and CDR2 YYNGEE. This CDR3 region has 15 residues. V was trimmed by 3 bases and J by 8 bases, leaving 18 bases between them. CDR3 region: CASSADGRSPYEQFF. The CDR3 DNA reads TGTGCCAGCAGCGCCGATGGACGGTCCCCCTATGAGCAGTTCTTC.

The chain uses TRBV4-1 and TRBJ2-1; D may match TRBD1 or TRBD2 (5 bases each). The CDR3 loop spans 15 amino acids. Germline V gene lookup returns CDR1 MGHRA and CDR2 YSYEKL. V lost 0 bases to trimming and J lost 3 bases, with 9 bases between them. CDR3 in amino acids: CASSQDGGIYNEQFF. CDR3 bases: TGCGCCAGCAGCCAAGATGGGGGAATCTACAATGAGCAGTTCTTC.

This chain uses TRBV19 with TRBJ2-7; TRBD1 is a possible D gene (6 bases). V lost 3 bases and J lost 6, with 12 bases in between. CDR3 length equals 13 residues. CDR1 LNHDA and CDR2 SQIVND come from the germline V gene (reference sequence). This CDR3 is CASSMGRGSEQYF. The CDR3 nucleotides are TGTGCCAGTAGTATGGGCAGGGGATCCGAGCAGTACTTC. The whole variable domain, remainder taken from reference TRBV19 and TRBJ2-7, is DGGITQSPKYLFRKEGQNVTLSCEQNLNHDAMYWYRQDPGQGLRLIYYSQIVNDFQKGDIAEGYSVSREKKESFPLTVTSAQKNPTAFYLCASSMGRGSEQYFGPGTRLTVT.

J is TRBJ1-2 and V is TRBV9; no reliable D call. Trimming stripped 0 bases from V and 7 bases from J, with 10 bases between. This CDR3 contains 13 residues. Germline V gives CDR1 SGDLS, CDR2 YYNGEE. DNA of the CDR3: TGTGCCAGCAGCGTAGTGCAGGCTGCTGGCTACACCTTC. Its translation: CASSVVQAAGYTF.

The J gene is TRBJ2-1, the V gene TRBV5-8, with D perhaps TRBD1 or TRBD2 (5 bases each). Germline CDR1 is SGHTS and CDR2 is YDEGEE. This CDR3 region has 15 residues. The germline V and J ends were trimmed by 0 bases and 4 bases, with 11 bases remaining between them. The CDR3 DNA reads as TGTGCCAGCAGCTTGGGGCAGGGAGAGTACAATGAGCAGTTCTTC. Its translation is CASSLGQGEYNEQFF.

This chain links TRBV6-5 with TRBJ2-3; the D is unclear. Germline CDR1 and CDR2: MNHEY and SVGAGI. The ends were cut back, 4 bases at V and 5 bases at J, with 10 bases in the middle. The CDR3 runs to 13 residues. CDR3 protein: CASSLRPLDTQYF. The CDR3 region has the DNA TGTGCCAGCAGTTTACGTCCATTAGATACGCAGTATTTT.

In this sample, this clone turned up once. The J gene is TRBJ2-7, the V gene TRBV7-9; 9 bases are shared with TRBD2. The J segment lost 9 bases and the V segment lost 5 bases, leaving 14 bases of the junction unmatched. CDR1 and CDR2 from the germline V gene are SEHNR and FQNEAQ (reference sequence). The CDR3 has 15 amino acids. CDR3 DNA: TGTGCCAGCAGCCCAAGCGGGGGCGGGAGGGCCTGGCAGTACTTC. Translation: CASSPSGGGRAWQYF. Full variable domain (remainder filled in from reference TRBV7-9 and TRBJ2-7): DTGVSQNPRHKITKRGQNVTFRCDPISEHNRLYWYRQTLGQGPEFLTYFQNEAQLEKSRLLSDRFSAERPKGSFSTLEIQRTEQGDSAMYLCASSPSGGGRAWQYFGPGTRLTVT.

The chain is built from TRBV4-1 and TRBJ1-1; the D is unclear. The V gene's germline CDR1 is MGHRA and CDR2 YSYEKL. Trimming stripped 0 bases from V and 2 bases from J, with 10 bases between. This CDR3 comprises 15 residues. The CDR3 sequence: CASSQEGSRNTEAFF. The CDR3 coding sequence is TGCGCCAGCAGCCAAGAAGGCTCTAGAAACACTGAAGCTTTCTTT.

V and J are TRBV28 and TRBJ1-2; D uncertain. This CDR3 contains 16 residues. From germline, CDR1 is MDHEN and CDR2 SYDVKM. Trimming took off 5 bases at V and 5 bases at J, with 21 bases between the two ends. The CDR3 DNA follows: TGTGCCAGCAGTCGCCTCCGGTCAGGCGTAGGATATGGCTACACCTTC. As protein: CASSRLRSGVGYGYTF.

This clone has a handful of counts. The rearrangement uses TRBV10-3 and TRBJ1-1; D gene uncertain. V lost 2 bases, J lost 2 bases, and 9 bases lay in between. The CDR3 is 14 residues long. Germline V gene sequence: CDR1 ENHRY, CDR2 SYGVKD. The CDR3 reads CAISEPGINTEAFF. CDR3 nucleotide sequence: TGTGCCATCAGTGAGCCGGGGATAAACACTGAAGCTTTCTTT.

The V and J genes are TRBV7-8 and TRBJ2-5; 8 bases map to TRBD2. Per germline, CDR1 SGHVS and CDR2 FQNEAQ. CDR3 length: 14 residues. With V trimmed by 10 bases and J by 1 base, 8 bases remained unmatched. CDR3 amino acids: CATSGAGGQETQYF. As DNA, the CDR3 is TGTGCCACCTCAGGGGCGGGGGGCCAAGAGACCCAGTACTTC.

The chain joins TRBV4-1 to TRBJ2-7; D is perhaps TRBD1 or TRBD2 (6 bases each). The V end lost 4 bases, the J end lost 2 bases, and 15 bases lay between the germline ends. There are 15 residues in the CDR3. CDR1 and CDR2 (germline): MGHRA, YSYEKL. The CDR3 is CASSLMEGGTYEQYF. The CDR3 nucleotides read TGCGCCAGCAGCCTAATGGAGGGGGGTACCTACGAGCAGTACTTC.

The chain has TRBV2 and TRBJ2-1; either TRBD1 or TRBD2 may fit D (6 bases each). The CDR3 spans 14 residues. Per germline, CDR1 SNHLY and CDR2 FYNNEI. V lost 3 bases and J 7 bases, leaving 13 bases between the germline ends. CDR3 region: CASSEWGAGNEQFF. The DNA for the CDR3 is TGTGCCAGCAGTGAGTGGGGGGCGGGGAATGAGCAGTTCTTC.

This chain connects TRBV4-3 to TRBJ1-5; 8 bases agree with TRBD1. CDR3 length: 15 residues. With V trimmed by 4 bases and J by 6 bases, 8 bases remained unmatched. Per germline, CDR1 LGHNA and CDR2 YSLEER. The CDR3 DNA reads TGCGCCAGCAGCCCTAGGACAGGGTCAAGTCAGCCCCAGCATTTT. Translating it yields CASSPRTGSSQPQHF.

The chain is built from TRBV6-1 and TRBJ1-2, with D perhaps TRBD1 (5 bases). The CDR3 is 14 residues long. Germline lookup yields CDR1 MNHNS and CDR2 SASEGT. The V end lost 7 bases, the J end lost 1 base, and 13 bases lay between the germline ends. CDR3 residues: CASTRGIINYGYTF. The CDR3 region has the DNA TGTGCCAGCACAAGGGGAATTATTAACTATGGCTACACCTTC.

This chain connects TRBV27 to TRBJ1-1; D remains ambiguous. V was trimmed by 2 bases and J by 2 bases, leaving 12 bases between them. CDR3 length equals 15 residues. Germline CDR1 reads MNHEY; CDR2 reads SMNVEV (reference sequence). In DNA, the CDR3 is TGTGCCAGCAGTTTAGGGCCAAACCTTAACACTGAAGCTTTCTTT. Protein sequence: CASSLGPNLNTEAFF.

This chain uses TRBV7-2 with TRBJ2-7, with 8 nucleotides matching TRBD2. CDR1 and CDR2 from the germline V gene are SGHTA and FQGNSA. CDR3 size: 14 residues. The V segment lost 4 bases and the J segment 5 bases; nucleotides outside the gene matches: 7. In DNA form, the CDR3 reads TGTGCCAGCAGCTCACCGGGGGGGCCAAACGAGCAGTACTTC. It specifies CASSSPGGPNEQYF.

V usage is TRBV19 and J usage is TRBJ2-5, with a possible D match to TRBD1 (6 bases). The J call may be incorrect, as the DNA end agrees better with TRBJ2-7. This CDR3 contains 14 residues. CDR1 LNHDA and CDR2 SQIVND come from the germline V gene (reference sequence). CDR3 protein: CASSIEAGAYEQYF. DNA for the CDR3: TGTGCCAGTAGTATAGAGGCAGGGGCCTACGAGCAGTACTTC.

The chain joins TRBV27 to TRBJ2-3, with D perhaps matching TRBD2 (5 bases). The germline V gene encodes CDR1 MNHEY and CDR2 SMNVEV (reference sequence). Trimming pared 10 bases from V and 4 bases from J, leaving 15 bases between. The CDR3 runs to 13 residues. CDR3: CATATSSPDTQYF. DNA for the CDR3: TGTGCCACCGCCACTAGTTCCCCAGATACGCAGTATTTT.